The following is a TCR beta chain sequence with its context. The authors ran the assay at deep level. Using about 220 ng DNA, 30,000 or so T cell genomes, the sorted-subset replicate PCRs were run. The data were produced by immunoSEQ multiplex PCR, yet TCRdb's version contains in-frame clones alone and is incomplete. The table includes approximately 1,500,000 clones, 95% to 99% detected once. These data belong to a study of shared clonotypes between healthy human individuals. Turning to the study itself: Aged 18 to 49, the donors were two women and a few men. Plates per donor: three CD4 naive, three CD4 memory, two CD8 naive, one CD8 memory.

Germline CDR1 SGHRS, CDR2 YFSETQ. With 4 bases clipped from V and 0 bases from J, the junction kept 7 bases outside the gene matches. This CDR3 is 16 amino acids long. This sequence originates from a man aged 30-40 years in good health. Sample: naive CD4+ T cells sorted from blood. Subset indicated: CD45RA+ positively selected. The rearrangement links TRBV5-1 to TRBJ2-7, with 10 nucleotides matching TRBD2. CDR3 nucleotide sequence: TGCGCCAGCAGCCCTAGCGGGAGTGGTCGCTCCTACGAGCAGTACTTC. This gives the protein CASSPSGSGRSYEQYF.